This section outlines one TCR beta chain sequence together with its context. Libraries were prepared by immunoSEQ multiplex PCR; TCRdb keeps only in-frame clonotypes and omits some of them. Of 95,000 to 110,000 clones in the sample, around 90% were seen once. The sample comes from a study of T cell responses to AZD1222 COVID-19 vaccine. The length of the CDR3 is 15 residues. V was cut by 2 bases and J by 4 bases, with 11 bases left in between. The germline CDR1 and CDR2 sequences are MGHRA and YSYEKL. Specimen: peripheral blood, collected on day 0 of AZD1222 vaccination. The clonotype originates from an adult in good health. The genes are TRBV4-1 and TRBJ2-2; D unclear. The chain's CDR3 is CASSQQQIITGELFF. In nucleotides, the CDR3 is TGCGCCAGCAGCCAACAACAGATAATCACCGGGGAGCTGTTTTTT.